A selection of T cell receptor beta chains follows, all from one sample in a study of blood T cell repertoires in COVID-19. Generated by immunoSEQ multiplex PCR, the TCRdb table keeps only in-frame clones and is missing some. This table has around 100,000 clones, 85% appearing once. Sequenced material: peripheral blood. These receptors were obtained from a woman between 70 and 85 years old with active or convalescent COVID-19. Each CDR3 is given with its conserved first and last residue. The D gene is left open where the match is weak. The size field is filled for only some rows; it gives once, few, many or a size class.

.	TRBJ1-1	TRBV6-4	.	TGTGCCAGCAGGAGAGGGGGACACACTAACACTGAAGCTTTCTTT	CASRRGGHTNTEAFF
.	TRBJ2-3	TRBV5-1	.	TGCGCCAGCAGCCCGGGAGGACAGGGCGGGACAGATACGCAGTATTTT	CASSPGGQGGTDTQYF
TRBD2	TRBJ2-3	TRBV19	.	TGTGCCAGTAGTTCGCGGACTAGCGGGGACGACCCGGATACGCAGTATTTT	CASSSRTSGDDPDTQYF
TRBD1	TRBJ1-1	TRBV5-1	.	TGCGCCAGTAGGGGGCGGACTGAAGCTTTCTTT	CASRGRTEAFF
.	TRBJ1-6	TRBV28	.	TGTGCCAGCAGTTTATCAAGCCAGGGCGCTTATTCACCCCTCCACTTT	CASSLSSQGAYSPLHF
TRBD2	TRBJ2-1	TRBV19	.	TGTGCCAGTAGTATAGATCTTTTAGCGGGAGGTAGCAATGAGCAGTTCTTC	CASSIDLLAGGSNEQFF
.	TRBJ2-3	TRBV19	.	TGTGCCAGTAGTATAGGACAGCGTAGCACAGATACGCAGTATTTT	CASSIGQRSTDTQYF
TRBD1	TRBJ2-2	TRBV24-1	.	TGTGCCACCAGTGATTTGCCCGGGACAGGGAGCACCGGGGAGCTGTTTTTT	CATSDLPGTGSTGELFF
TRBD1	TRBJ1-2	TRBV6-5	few	TGTGCCAGCAGAGGGGGACAGGGGGCCTATGGCTACACCTTC	CASRGGQGAYGYTF
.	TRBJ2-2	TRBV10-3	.	TGTGCCACGTGGAACACCGGGGAGCTGTTTTTT	CATWNTGELFF
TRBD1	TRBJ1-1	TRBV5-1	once	TGCGCCAGCAGGACAGGGGATTTTAACACTGAAGCTTTCTTT	CASRTGDFNTEAFF
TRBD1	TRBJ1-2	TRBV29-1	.	TGCAGCGTTGAGCAGCTAACAGGGGGCCGCGGCTACACCTTC	CSVEQLTGGRGYTF
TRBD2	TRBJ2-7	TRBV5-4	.	TGTGCCAGCAGCTTCCTTGCGGGGGGAGCGTCCTACGAGCAGTACTTC	CASSFLAGGASYEQYF
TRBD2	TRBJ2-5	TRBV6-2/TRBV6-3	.	TGTGCCAGCAGTTACCCGCGGGGGGGCCTTGAGACCCAGTACTTC	CASSYPRGGLETQYF
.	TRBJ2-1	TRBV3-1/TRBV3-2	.	TGTGCCAGCAGCCAAACAGGGAGCTCCTACAATGAGCAGTTCTTC	CASSQTGSSYNEQFF
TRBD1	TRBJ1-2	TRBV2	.	TGTGCCAGCAGTGTCGGGACAGCCCCGTCGGGCTACACCTTC	CASSVGTAPSGYTF